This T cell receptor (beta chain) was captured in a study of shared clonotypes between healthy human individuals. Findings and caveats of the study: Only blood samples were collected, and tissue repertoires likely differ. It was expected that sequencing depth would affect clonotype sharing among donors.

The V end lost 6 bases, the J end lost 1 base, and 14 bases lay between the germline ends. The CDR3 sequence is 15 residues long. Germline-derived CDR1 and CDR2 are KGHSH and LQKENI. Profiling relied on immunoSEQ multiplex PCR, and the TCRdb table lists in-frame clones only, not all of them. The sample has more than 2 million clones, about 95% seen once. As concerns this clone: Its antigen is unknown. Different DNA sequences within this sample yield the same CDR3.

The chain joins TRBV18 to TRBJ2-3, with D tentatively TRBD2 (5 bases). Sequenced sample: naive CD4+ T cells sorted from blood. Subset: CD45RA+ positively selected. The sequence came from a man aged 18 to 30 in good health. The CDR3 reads CASSPPGRGTDTQYF. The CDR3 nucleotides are TGTGCCAGCTCGCCTCCGGGAAGGGGCACAGATACGCAGTATTTT.